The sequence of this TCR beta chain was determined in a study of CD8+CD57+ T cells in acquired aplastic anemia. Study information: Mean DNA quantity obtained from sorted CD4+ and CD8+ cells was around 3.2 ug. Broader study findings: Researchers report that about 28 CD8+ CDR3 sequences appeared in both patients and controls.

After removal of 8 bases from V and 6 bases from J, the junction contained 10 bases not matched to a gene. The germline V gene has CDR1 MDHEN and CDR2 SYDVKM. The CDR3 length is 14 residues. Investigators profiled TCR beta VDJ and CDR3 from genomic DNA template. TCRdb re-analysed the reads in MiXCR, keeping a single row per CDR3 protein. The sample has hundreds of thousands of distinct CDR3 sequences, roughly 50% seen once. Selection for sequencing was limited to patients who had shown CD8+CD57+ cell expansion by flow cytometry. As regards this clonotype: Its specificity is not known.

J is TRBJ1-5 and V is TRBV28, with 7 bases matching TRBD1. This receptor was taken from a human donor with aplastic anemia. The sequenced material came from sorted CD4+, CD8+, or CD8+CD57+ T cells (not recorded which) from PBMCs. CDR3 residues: CASRRQGPSQPQHF. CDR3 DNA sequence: TGTGCCAGCCGCCGACAGGGCCCTAGTCAGCCCCAGCATTTT.